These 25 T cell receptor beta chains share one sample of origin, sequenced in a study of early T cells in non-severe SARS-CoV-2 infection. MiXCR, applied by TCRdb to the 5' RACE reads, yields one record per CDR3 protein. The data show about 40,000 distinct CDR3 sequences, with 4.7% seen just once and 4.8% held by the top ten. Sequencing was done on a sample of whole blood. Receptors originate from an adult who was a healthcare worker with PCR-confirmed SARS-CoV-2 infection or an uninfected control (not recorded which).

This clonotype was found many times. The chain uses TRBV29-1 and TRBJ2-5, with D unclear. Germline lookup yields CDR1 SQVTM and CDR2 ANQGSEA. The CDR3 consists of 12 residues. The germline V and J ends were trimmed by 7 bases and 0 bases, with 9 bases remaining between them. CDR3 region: CSARTYQETQYF. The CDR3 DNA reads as TGCAGCGCCCGGACGTACCAAGAGACCCAGTACTTC.

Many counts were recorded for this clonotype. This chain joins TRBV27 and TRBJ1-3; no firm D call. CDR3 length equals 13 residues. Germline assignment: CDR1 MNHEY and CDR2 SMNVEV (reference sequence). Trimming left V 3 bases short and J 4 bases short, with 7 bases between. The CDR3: CASSFTGGNTIYF. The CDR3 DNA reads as TGTGCCAGCAGTTTTACGGGGGGAAACACCATATATTTT.

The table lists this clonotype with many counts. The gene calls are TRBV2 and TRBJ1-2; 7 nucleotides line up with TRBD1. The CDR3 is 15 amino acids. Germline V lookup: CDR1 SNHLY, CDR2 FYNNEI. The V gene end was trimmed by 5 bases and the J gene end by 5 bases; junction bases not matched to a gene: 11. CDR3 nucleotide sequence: TGTGCCAGCAGTCTAAATCGACAGGGAGGGTATGGCTACACCTTC. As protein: CASSLNRQGGYGYTF.

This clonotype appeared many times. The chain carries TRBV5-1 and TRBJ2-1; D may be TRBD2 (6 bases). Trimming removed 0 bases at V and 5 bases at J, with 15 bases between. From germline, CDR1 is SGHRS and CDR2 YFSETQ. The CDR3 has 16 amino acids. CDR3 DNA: TGCGCCAGCAGCTTGGCCGTGGGGGGAGTTAACAATGAGCAGTTCTTC. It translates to CASSLAVGGVNNEQFF.

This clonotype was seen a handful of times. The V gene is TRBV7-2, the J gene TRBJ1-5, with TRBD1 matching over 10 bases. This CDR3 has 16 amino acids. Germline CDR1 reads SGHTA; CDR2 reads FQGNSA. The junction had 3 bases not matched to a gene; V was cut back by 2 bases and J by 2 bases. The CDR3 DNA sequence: TGTGCCAGCAGCTTAATAGGGACAGGGGGCAATCAGCCCCAGCATTTT. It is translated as CASSLIGTGGNQPQHF.

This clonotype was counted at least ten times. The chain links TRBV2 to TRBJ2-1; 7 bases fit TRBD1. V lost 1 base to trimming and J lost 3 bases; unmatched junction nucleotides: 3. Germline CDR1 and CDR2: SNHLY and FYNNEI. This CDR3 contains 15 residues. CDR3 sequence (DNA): TGTGCCAGCAGTGAAGAGACAGGGTTCTACAATGAGCAGTTCTTC. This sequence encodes CASSEETGFYNEQFF.

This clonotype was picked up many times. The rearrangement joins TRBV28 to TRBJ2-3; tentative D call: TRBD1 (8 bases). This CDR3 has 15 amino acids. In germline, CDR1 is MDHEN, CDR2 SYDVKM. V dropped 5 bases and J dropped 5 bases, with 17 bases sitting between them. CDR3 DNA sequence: TGTGCCAGCAGTGGATACAGGGGGGGCGGAGATACGCAGTATTTT. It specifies CASSGYRGGGDTQYF.

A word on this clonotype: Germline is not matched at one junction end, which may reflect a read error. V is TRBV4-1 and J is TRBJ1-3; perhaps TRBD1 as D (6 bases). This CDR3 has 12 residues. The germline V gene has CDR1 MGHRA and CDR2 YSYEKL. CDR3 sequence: CASSQDRDTIYF. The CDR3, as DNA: TGCGCCAGCAGCCAAGATAGGGACACCATATACTTT.

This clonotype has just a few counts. The CDR3: CASSVIQGALTDTQYF. The CDR3 DNA reads TGTGCCAGCAGCGTAATACAGGGGGCGCTCACAGATACGCAGTATTTT. J is TRBJ2-3 and V is TRBV7-2; the match to TRBD1 covers 9 bases. V lost 5 bases to trimming and J lost 2 bases; unmatched junction nucleotides: 8. Germline V gene lookup returns CDR1 SGHTA and CDR2 FQGNSA. The CDR3 is 16 amino acids.

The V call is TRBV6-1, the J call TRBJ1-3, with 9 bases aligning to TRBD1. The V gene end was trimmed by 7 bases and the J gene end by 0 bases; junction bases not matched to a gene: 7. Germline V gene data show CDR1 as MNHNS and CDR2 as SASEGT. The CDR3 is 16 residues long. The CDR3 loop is CASTRDRVGSGNTIYF. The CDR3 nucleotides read TGTGCCAGCACCCGGGACAGGGTCGGCTCTGGAAACACCATATATTTT.

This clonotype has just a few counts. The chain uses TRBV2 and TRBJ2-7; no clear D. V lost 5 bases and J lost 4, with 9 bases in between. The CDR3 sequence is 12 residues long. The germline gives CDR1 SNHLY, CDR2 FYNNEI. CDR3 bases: TGTGCCAGCAGTTCCGAAGGATACGAGCAGTACTTC. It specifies CASSSEGYEQYF. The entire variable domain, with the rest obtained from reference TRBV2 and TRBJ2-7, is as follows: EPEVTQTPSHQVTQMGQEVILRCVPISNHLYFYWYRQILGQKVEFLVSFYNNEISEKSEIFDDQFSVERPDGSNFTLKIRSTKLEDSAMYFCASSSEGYEQYFGPGTRLTVT.

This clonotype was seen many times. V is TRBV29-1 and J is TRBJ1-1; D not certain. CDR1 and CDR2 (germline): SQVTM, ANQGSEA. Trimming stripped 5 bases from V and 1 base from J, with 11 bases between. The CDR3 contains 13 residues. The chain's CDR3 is CSVFGVGNTEAFF. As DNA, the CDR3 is TGCAGCGTTTTTGGGGTGGGGAACACTGAAGCTTTCTTT.

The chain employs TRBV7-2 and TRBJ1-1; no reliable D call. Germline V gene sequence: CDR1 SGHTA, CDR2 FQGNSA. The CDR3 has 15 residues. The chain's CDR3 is CVTYQWAWTNTEAFF. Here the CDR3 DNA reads TGTGTTACGTACCAGTGGGCGTGGACGAACACTGAAGCTTTCTTT.

The CDR3 region has the DNA TGTGCCAGCAGTTTTAGGGTGAGGGTAGACGGAATAATCGGAAACACCATATATTTT. This sequence encodes CASSFRVRVDGIIGNTIYF. The J gene is TRBJ1-3, the V gene TRBV12-3 or TRBV12-4; D not resolved. There are 19 residues in the CDR3. Trimming left V 3 bases short and J 4 bases short, with 25 bases between.

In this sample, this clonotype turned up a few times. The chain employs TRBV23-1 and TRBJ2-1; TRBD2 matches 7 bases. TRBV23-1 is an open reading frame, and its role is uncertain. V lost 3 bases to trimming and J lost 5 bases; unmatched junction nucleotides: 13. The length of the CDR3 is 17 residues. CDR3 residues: CASSHCRGPSGDNEQFF. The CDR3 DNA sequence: TGCGCCAGCAGTCATTGCCGCGGGCCTAGCGGCGACAATGAGCAGTTCTTC.

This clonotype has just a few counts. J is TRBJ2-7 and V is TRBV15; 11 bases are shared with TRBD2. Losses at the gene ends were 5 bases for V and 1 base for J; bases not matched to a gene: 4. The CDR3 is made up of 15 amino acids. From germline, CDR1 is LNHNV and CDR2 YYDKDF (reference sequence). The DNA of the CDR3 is TGTGCCACCAGCGTGACTAGCGGGGCTTCCTACGAGCAGTACTTC. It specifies CATSVTSGASYEQYF.

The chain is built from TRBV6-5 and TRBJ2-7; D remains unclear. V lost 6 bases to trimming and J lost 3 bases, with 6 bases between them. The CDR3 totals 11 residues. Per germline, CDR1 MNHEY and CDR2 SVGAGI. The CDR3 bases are TGTGCCAGCAGAAACAACTACGAGCAGTACTTC. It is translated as CASRNNYEQYF.

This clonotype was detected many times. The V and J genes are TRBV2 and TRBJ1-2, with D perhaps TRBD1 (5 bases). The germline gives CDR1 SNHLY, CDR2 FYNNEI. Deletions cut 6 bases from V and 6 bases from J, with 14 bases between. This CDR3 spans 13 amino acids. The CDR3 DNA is TGTGCCAGCAGACCAATTCAGGGAGATGGCTACACCTTC. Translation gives CASRPIQGDGYTF.

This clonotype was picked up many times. The CDR3 loop reads CASKLPQGLSSYNEQFF. CDR3 DNA sequence: TGTGCCAGCAAACTCCCCCAGGGACTTAGCTCCTACAATGAGCAGTTCTTC. The gene calls are TRBV6-2 or TRBV6-3 and TRBJ2-1, with D perhaps TRBD2 (6 bases). V lost 7 bases and J lost 0, with 19 bases in between. Germline values: CDR1 MNHEY, CDR2 SVGEGT. The CDR3 loop spans 17 amino acids.

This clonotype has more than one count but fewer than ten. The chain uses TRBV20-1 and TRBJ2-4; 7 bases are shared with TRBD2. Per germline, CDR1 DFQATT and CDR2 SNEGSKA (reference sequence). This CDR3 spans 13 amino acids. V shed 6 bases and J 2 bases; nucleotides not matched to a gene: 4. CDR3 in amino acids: CSAGEGSKNIQYF. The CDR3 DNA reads TGCAGTGCCGGGGAGGGATCCAAAAACATTCAGTACTTC.

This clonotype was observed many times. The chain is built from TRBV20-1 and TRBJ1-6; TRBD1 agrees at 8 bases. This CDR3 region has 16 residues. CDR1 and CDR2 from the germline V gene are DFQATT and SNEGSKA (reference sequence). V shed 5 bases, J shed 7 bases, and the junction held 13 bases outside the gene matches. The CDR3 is CSARALRGTGNSPLHF. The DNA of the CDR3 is TGCAGTGCTCGAGCACTCCGCGGGACAGGAAATTCACCCCTCCACTTT.

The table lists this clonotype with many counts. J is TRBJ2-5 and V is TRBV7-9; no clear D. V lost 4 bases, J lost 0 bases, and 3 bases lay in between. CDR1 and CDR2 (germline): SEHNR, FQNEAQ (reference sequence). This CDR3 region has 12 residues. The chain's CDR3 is CASSWYQETQYF. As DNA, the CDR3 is TGTGCCAGCAGCTGGTACCAAGAGACCCAGTACTTC.

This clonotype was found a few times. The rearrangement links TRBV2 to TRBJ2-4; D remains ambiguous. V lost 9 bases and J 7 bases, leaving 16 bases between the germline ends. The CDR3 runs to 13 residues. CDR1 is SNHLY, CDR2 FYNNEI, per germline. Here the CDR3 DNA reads TGTGCCAGTAGTATTAGCCCCCTGAACATTCAGTACTTC. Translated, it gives CASSISPLNIQYF.

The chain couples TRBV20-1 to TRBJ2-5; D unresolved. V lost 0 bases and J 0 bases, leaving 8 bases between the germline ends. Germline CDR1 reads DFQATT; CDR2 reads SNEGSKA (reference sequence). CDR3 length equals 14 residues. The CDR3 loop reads CSARDARDQETQYF. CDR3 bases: TGCAGTGCTAGAGATGCTAGGGACCAAGAGACCCAGTACTTC.

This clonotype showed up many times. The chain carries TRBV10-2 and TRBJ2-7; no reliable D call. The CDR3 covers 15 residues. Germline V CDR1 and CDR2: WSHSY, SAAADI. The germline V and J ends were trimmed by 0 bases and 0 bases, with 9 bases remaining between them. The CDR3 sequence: CASSESGSSSYEQYF. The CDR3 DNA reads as TGCGCCAGCAGTGAGTCAGGGTCATCCTCCTACGAGCAGTACTTC.